The TCR beta chain under discussion was sequenced for a study of graft-versus-host responses after intestinal transplantation. In germline, CDR1 is SNHLY, CDR2 FYNNEI. J was trimmed by 1 base and V by 10 bases; bases with no gene match: 11. This CDR3 has 15 amino acids. About this clone: Its antigen is not known.

The repertoire was sequenced with immunoSEQ multiplex PCR; TCRdb's copy has only in-frame clones and lacks some. Here the sample spans tens of thousands of clones, approximately 88% being singletons. The source material was unstimulated CD4+ T cells sorted from spleen or lymph node cells, sampled before transplant. The genes are TRBV2 and TRBJ2-7; 9 bases fit TRBD2. The TCR sequence derives from a human donor who was the organ donor for an intestinal transplant. CDR3 DNA sequence: TGTGCCACAAAAGGCGGACTAGCGCCTTCCTACGAGCAGTACTTC. Translation: CATKGGLAPSYEQYF.